The 28 T cell receptor beta chains in this list originate from one sample, sequenced in a study of cytomegalovirus exposure and HLA in healthy donors. TCRdb's copy holds only in-frame clones and misses some; the assay was immunoSEQ multiplex PCR. The table has 200,000 or so clones, 70% to 90% seen once; the top ten hold roughly 6%. Sequenced input: PBMCs. These receptors were taken from a woman aged 18-30 years in good health and CMV-seronegative.

This chain uses TRBV5-6 with TRBJ2-7, with TRBD2 as a possible D gene (6 bases). V was pared by 4 bases and J by 2 bases, with 19 bases between. The CDR3 sequence is 16 residues long. Germline V lookup: CDR1 SGHDT, CDR2 YYEEEE. The chain's CDR3 is CASSPRRGGVPYEQYF. CDR3 coding DNA: TGTGCCAGCAGCCCCCGGCGGGGAGGTGTTCCCTACGAGCAGTACTTC.

This chain connects TRBV7-9 to TRBJ1-2; 9 bases align to TRBD1. CDR1 SEHNR and CDR2 FQNEAQ come from the germline V gene (reference sequence). CDR3 length: 16 amino acids. With V trimmed by 5 bases and J by 0 bases, 7 bases remained unmatched. CDR3 in amino acids: CASSRGQGIANYGYTF. CDR3 DNA sequence: TGTGCCAGCAGCCGGGGACAGGGCATAGCTAACTATGGCTACACCTTC.

This sequence joins TRBV20-1 and TRBJ2-5, with a weak D call TRBD2 (5 bases). The CDR3 consists of 11 residues. Trimming removed 2 bases at V and 5 bases at J, with 6 bases between. Germline lookup yields CDR1 DFQATT and CDR2 SNEGSKA (reference sequence). The CDR3 coding sequence is TGCAGTGCTAGAAGGAGGGAGACCCAGTACTTC. Its protein is CSARRRETQYF.

The chain couples TRBV28 to TRBJ1-2, with D tentatively TRBD1 (6 bases). Per the germline V gene, CDR1 is MDHEN and CDR2 is SYDVKM. This CDR3 is 13 amino acids long. Trimming stripped 5 bases from V and 4 bases from J, with 11 bases between. As DNA, the CDR3 is TGTGCCAGCAGTCCAAGGACAGCCTATGGCTACACCTTC. Encoded protein: CASSPRTAYGYTF.

The chain combines TRBV9 with TRBJ2-3; D might be TRBD1 (5 bases). V was shortened by 2 bases and J by 3 bases, with 10 bases between the two germline ends. The CDR3 extends over 14 amino acids. The V gene's germline CDR1 is SGDLS and CDR2 YYNGEE. The CDR3 loop reads CASSVGRGTDTQYF. CDR3 coding DNA: TGTGCCAGCAGCGTGGGTAGGGGAACAGATACGCAGTATTTT.

The V call is TRBV5-4, the J call TRBJ2-7; 10 nucleotides align to TRBD2. Germline values: CDR1 SGHNT, CDR2 YYREEE (reference sequence). The CDR3 length is 17 residues. With V trimmed by 1 base and J by 2 bases, 9 bases remained unmatched. CDR3 sequence (DNA): TGTGCCAGCAGCTTGATCGCTTTAGCGGGAGGTCCCTACGAGCAGTACTTC. This sequence encodes CASSLIALAGGPYEQYF.

The rearrangement links TRBV9 to TRBJ2-3, with a weak D call TRBD1 (6 bases). The CDR3 sequence is 14 residues long. The germline gives CDR1 SGDLS, CDR2 YYNGEE. The V end was cut by 2 bases, the J end by 1 base, with 8 bases between. This chain's CDR3 is CASSVTGRTDTQYF. The CDR3 bases are TGTGCCAGCAGCGTTACAGGGCGCACAGATACGCAGTATTTT.

The chain couples TRBV5-1 to TRBJ2-7; D unclear. Germline CDR1 and CDR2: SGHRS and YFSETQ. Trimming removed 2 bases from V and 6 bases from J, with 15 bases in between. CDR3 length: 14 residues. CDR3 DNA: TGCGCCAGCAGCTTTAACCCCGCTGGAGTCGAGCAGTACTTC. It translates to CASSFNPAGVEQYF.

In its sample, this clone is medium-sized. The CDR3 DNA reads TGTGCCAGCAGTTTAGAGTTGCGGACAGGGGAATACGAGCAGTACTTC. Protein: CASSLELRTGEYEQYF. The chain has TRBV28 and TRBJ2-7; 9 nucleotides agree with TRBD1. The CDR3 has 16 amino acids. V lost 2 bases and J lost 4; bases outside the gene matches: 9. CDR1 MDHEN and CDR2 SYDVKM come from the germline V gene.

The J gene is TRBJ1-4, the V gene TRBV5-4; 7 nucleotides line up with TRBD1. Unmatched junction bases numbered 20, after V lost 5 bases and J lost 10 bases. CDR3 size: 17 residues. Germline V CDR1 and CDR2: SGHNT, YYREEE (reference sequence). CDR3 bases: TGTGCCAGCAGTTACATGACTTTGACAGGGAAGGACGGAAAACTGTTTTTT. This translates into CASSYMTLTGKDGKLFF.

The chain carries TRBV7-6 and TRBJ2-2, with TRBD2 matching over 8 bases. With V trimmed by 1 base and J by 5 bases, 6 bases remained unmatched. CDR3 length: 16 residues. The germline gives CDR1 SGHVS, CDR2 FNYEAQ. The CDR3 coding sequence is TGTGCCAGCAGCTTAGAGGCGGGAGGAGGTACCGGGGAGCTGTTTTTT. Amino acid sequence: CASSLEAGGGTGELFF. Using reference TRBV7-6 and TRBJ2-2 for the parts outside the CDR3, the full variable domain is GAGVSQSPRYKVTKRGQDVALRCDPISGHVSLYWYRQALGQGPEFLTYFNYEAQQDKSGLPNDRFSAERPEGSISTLTIQRTEQRDSAMYRCASSLEAGGGTGELFFGEGSRLTVL.

V and J are TRBV6-6 and TRBJ1-2; 7 positions match TRBD1. Germline V gene lookup returns CDR1 MNHNY and CDR2 SVGAGI (reference sequence). The V gene end was trimmed by 5 bases and the J gene end by 4 bases; junction bases not matched to a gene: 4. This CDR3 region has 13 residues. The CDR3 loop is CASSNRGGYGYTF. For the CDR3, the DNA is TGTGCCAGCAGTAACAGGGGTGGCTATGGCTACACCTTC.

The rearrangement uses TRBV6-1 and TRBJ1-2; D is unresolved. This CDR3 is built from 12 residues. Between the trimmed V and J ends, which lost 1 base and 7 bases, there was a span of 7 bases. Per the germline V gene, CDR1 is MNHNS and CDR2 is SASEGT. CDR3 DNA: TGTGCCAGCAGTGAAGGTGGATCTGGCTACACCTTC. This sequence encodes CASSEGGSGYTF.

The chain couples TRBV25-1 to TRBJ1-4; D is undetermined. Trimming removed 3 bases from V and 0 bases from J, with 14 bases in between. The CDR3 loop spans 17 amino acids. Looked up from germline, CDR1 is MGHDK and CDR2 is SYGVNS. For the CDR3, the DNA is TGTGCCAGCAGTGACCCCCGGACGGTCGCAACTAATGAAAAACTGTTTTTT. The encoded protein is CASSDPRTVATNEKLFF. Looking up the rest from reference TRBV25-1 and TRBJ1-4 gives the full variable domain: EADIYQTPRYLVIGTGKKITLECSQTMGHDKMYWYQQDPGMELHLIHYSYGVNSTEKGDLSSESTVSRIRTEHFPLTLESARPSHTSQYLCASSDPRTVATNEKLFFGSGTQLSVL.

This chain links TRBV27 with TRBJ1-3; no reliable D call. V was pared by 5 bases and J by 1 base, with 6 bases between. The CDR3 contains 13 residues. Germline assignment: CDR1 MNHEY and CDR2 SMNVEV (reference sequence). CDR3 coding DNA: TGTGCCAGCAGTCCACAGTCTGGAAACACCATATATTTT. Its protein product is CASSPQSGNTIYF.

This clone was detected only a few times. The same CDR3 is also encoded by other DNA sequences in this sample. This chain connects TRBV27 to TRBJ1-2; D is possibly TRBD1 (6 bases). V was clipped by 3 bases and J by 2 bases, with 7 bases between them. The CDR3 contains 13 residues. Germline CDR1 and CDR2: MNHEY and SMNVEV (reference sequence). CDR3 sequence reads: CASSLQGNYGYTF. The DNA of the CDR3 is TGTGCCAGCAGTTTGCAGGGGAACTATGGCTACACCTTC.

J is TRBJ2-3 and V is TRBV2; D ambiguous. The CDR3 has 12 residues. Germline CDR1 SNHLY, CDR2 FYNNEI. Trimming removed 7 bases at V and 0 bases at J, with 5 bases between. CDR3 in DNA: TGTGCCAGCAATCCTAGCACAGATACGCAGTATTTT. Translated: CASNPSTDTQYF.

This clone was seen a handful of times. The rearrangement uses TRBV28 and TRBJ2-3; TRBD2 aligns across 8 bases. Germline V lookup: CDR1 MDHEN, CDR2 SYDVKM. V was pared by 9 bases and J by 6 bases, with 8 bases of the junction left unmatched. This CDR3 is 13 amino acids long. CDR3 DNA sequence: TGTGCCAGTTCCCGCGGGAGGTTGGATACGCAGTATTTT. Amino acid sequence: CASSRGRLDTQYF.

The chain recombines TRBV28 with TRBJ1-5, with D unclear. The CDR3 is 15 amino acids. The V and J ends lost 4 bases and 7 bases respectively, with 17 bases between them. Germline assignment: CDR1 MDHEN and CDR2 SYDVKM. In DNA form, the CDR3 reads TGTGCCAGCAGTTCCACTAAAGCCAACCGGCAGCCCCAGCATTTT. Translating gives CASSSTKANRQPQHF. Full variable domain (rest looked up from reference TRBV28 and TRBJ1-5): DVKVTQSSRYLVKRTGEKVFLECVQDMDHENMFWYRQDPGLGLRLIYFSYDVKMKEKGDIPEGYSVSREKKERFSLILESASTNQTSMYLCASSSTKANRQPQHFGDGTRLSIL.

The chain couples TRBV5-1 to TRBJ2-7; 7 nucleotides align to TRBD1. The CDR3 spans 14 residues. V gave up 5 bases and J gave up 2 bases; unmatched junction bases: 7. Germline V lookup: CDR1 SGHRS, CDR2 YFSETQ. CDR3 loop: CASSPGTATYEQYF. In nucleotides, the CDR3 is TGCGCCAGCAGTCCCGGGACAGCCACCTACGAGCAGTACTTC.

This rearrangement joins TRBV30 to TRBJ2-1; 16 nucleotides line up with TRBD2. The CDR3 has 15 amino acids. V shed 2 bases, J shed 7 bases, and the junction held 2 bases outside the gene matches. CDR1 GTSNPN and CDR2 SVGIG come from the germline V gene (reference sequence). CDR3 protein: CAWSTGLAGGNEQFF. Written as DNA, the CDR3 is TGTGCCTGGAGTACGGGACTAGCGGGAGGGAATGAGCAGTTCTTC. The whole variable domain, remainder taken from reference TRBV30 and TRBJ2-1, is SQTIHQWPATLVQPVGSPLSLECTVEGTSNPNLYWYRQAAGRGLQLLFYSVGIGQISSEVPQNLSASRPQDRQFILSSKKLLLSDSGFYLCAWSTGLAGGNEQFFGPGTRLTVL.

The genes are TRBV7-7 and TRBJ2-7; the D is unclear. Germline loops: CDR1 SSHAT, CDR2 FNYEAQ (reference sequence). V lost 2 bases and J lost 0, with 11 bases in between. The length of the CDR3 is 15 residues. The CDR3 loop reads CASSLTEGSSYEQYF. CDR3 nucleotides: TGTGCCAGCAGCTTAACTGAAGGGTCCTCCTACGAGCAGTACTTC.

This clone has only a few counts. This chain links TRBV11-2 with TRBJ1-1, with 8 nucleotides matching TRBD1. This CDR3 spans 14 amino acids. The germline V gene has CDR1 SGHAT and CDR2 FQNNGV. After removal of 1 base from V and 4 bases from J, the junction contained 2 bases not matched to a gene. This chain's CDR3 is CASSLGRGPTEAFF. CDR3 nucleotides: TGTGCCAGCAGCTTAGGCAGGGGGCCCACTGAAGCTTTCTTT.

V is TRBV9 and J is TRBJ2-2, with TRBD2 identical over 12 bases. Losses at the gene ends were 3 bases for V and 5 bases for J; bases not matched to a gene: 11. This CDR3 is built from 18 residues. Per germline, CDR1 SGDLS and CDR2 YYNGEE. DNA of the CDR3: TGTGCCAGCAGCGCTACCCAAGGACTAGCGGGAAGGACCGGGGAGCTGTTTTTT. This translates into CASSATQGLAGRTGELFF. The full variable domain, with the rest looked up from reference TRBV9 and TRBJ2-2, is DSGVTQTPKHLITATGQRVTLRCSPRSGDLSVYWYQQSLDQGLQFLIQYYNGEERAKGNILERFSAQQFPDLHSELNLSSLELGDSALYFCASSATQGLAGRTGELFFGEGSRLTVL.

The gene calls are TRBV2 and TRBJ1-2; no definite D call. The CDR3 contains 13 residues. V was trimmed by 6 bases and J by 6 bases, leaving 14 bases between them. Germline-derived CDR1 and CDR2 are SNHLY and FYNNEI. This chain's CDR3 is CASRESNGHGYTF. CDR3 nucleotide sequence: TGTGCCAGCAGGGAAAGCAACGGTCATGGCTACACCTTC.

This clone has just one count. The rearrangement links TRBV7-3 to TRBJ1-6; D might be TRBD1 (6 bases). This CDR3 contains 14 residues. V lost 5 bases to trimming and J lost 10 bases, with 15 bases between them. Germline V gene data show CDR1 as SGHTA and CDR2 as FQGTGA. In nucleotides, the CDR3 is TGTGCCAGCAGCGAGGGGACACGACAATCACCCCTCCACTTT. Protein sequence: CASSEGTRQSPLHF. The full variable domain, in which reference TRBV7-3 and TRBJ1-6 provide the parts outside the CDR3, is GAGVSQTPSNKVTEKGKYVELRCDPISGHTALYWYRQSLGQGPEFLIYFQGTGAADDSGLPNDRFFAVRPEGSVSTLKIQRTERGDSAVYLCASSEGTRQSPLHFGNGTRLTVT.

The chain employs TRBV18 and TRBJ2-1, with 8 nucleotides matching TRBD2. The CDR3 is 14 residues long. Losses at the gene ends were 0 bases for V and 14 bases for J; bases not matched to a gene: 9. Germline V CDR1 and CDR2: KGHSH, LQKENI. The CDR3 sequence is CASSPPGSGGREFF. In DNA form, the CDR3 reads TGTGCCAGCTCACCACCCGGAAGCGGGGGACGAGAGTTCTTC.

The rearrangement uses TRBV25-1 and TRBJ2-7; D is unresolved. The V end was cut by 3 bases, the J end by 2 bases, with 14 bases between. The germline CDR1 and CDR2 sequences are MGHDK and SYGVNS. This CDR3 contains 15 residues. The CDR3 loop reads CASSDPSGHAYEQYF. The CDR3 DNA reads TGTGCCAGCAGTGACCCCTCGGGCCACGCCTACGAGCAGTACTTC.